This is a list of T cell receptor beta chains from one sample in a study of T cells in Graves' hyperthyroidism and ophthalmopathy. One entry per CDR3 protein results from TCRdb running MiXCR on the multiplex PCR reads. There are about 160,000 distinct CDR3 sequences in the sample; roughly 9.4% occur only once, and roughly a fifth lies in the top ten. Material for sequencing was blood. The receptors stem from a woman aged 18-29 years with Graves' hyperthyroidism that later progressed to Graves' ophthalmopathy. Both conserved end residues are part of each CDR3. D genes are given only for firm matches. Where a row states a size, it is once, few, many or the class of an expanded clone; other rows omit it.

DNA: TGTGCCAGCAGTGATGGAATGAACATCAACGCTGAAGCTTTCTTT
CDR3: CASSDGMNINAEAFF
size: many
J: TRBJ1-1
V: TRBV2
D: -

DNA: TGTGCCAGCAGCGCTGAGGACAGGGGGCGTTACGAGCAGTACTTC
CDR3: CASSAEDRGRYEQYF
size: -
J: TRBJ2-7
V: TRBV7-9
D: TRBD1

DNA: TGTGCCAGCAGTTCGGGACAAGATGAGCAGTTCTTC
CDR3: CASSSGQDEQFF
size: -
J: TRBJ2-1
V: TRBV2
D: -

DNA: TGTGCCAGCAAGGGTCCTAGCGGACGAAGGAATGAGCAGTTCTTC
CDR3: CASKGPSGRRNEQFF
size: many
J: TRBJ2-1
V: TRBV2
D: TRBD2

DNA: TGCAGTGCTATAAAACCGGGACAGCTTCAAGAGACCCAGTACTTC
CDR3: CSAIKPGQLQETQYF
size: few
J: TRBJ2-5
V: TRBV20-1
D: TRBD1

DNA: TGTGCCAGCAGCTTAGGGCTAGCGGTAGTCGGAAGGGAGACCCAGTACTTC
CDR3: CASSLGLAVVGRETQYF
size: many
J: TRBJ2-5
V: TRBV11-1
D: TRBD2

DNA: TGTGCCAGCAGCCAGACCGGGACCTGGAACACCGGGGAGCTGTTTTTT
CDR3: CASSQTGTWNTGELFF
size: many
J: TRBJ2-2
V: TRBV7-9
D: -

DNA: TGCAGTGTAGCGGGAAAGAGCACAGATACGCAGTATTTT
CDR3: CSVAGKSTDTQYF
size: many
J: TRBJ2-3
V: TRBV20-1
D: TRBD2

DNA: TGTGCCATCGGGCGCGGGGGGTGGCCAGATACGCAGTATTTT
CDR3: CAIGRGGWPDTQYF
size: many
J: TRBJ2-3
V: TRBV10-3
D: TRBD2

DNA: TGCGCCAGCAGCCAAGGGGGGAGTTCGTCGTATGAGCAGTTCTTC
CDR3: CASSQGGSSSYEQFF
size: -
J: TRBJ2-1
V: TRBV4-1
D: -

DNA: TGTGCCAGCAGTTACCTGACGGGAGCGTCCGAGCAGTACTTC
CDR3: CASSYLTGASEQYF
size: many
J: TRBJ2-7
V: TRBV6-2/TRBV6-3
D: -

DNA: TGTGCCAGCAGCTTAGTCGGCTCAGGCTATGGCTACACCTTC
CDR3: CASSLVGSGYGYTF
size: many
J: TRBJ1-2
V: TRBV7-9
D: -

DNA: TGCAGTGCTAGAGATGGACTAGCGGGAGAAGAGACCCAGTACTTC
CDR3: CSARDGLAGEETQYF
size: many
J: TRBJ2-5
V: TRBV20-1
D: TRBD2

DNA: TGCAGCGTTGTATGGGACAGCGGGTTGGGCTACACCTTC
CDR3: CSVVWDSGLGYTF
size: many
J: TRBJ1-2
V: TRBV29-1
D: TRBD1

DNA: TGTGCCAGCAGTTTCTCGAGCTCCTACGAGCAGTACTTC
CDR3: CASSFSSSYEQYF
size: many
J: TRBJ2-7
V: TRBV27
D: -

DNA: TGCGCCAGCAGCCAACAAGCGCTCAGTGGACAGGGTAAAGGCTACACCTTC
CDR3: CASSQQALSGQGKGYTF
size: few
J: TRBJ1-2
V: TRBV4-1
D: TRBD1

DNA: TGTGCCAGCAGCTTGGGGACAGGGCGAGATGGCTACACCTTC
CDR3: CASSLGTGRDGYTF
size: many
J: TRBJ1-2
V: TRBV7-9
D: TRBD1

DNA: TGTGCCAGCAGTTTTGGGGGGGGATATTACAATGAGCAGTTCTTC
CDR3: CASSFGGGYYNEQFF
size: few
J: TRBJ2-1
V: TRBV6-1
D: TRBD2

DNA: TGTGCCAGCAGCTTGAGCGGGAGTACCGGAAACACCATATATTTT
CDR3: CASSLSGSTGNTIYF
size: few
J: TRBJ1-3
V: TRBV11-2
D: -

DNA: TGTGCCAGCAGTTACTCGGGGAACTATGGCTACACCTTC
CDR3: CASSYSGNYGYTF
size: many
J: TRBJ1-2
V: TRBV6-5
D: -

DNA: TGCAGTGCTAGAGGCGTAACCGGGACTAGCGACTACGAGCAGTACTTC
CDR3: CSARGVTGTSDYEQYF
size: many
J: TRBJ2-7
V: TRBV20-1
D: TRBD2

DNA: TGTGCCAGTAGTACGGGACAGGGGAACTATGGCTACACCTTC
CDR3: CASSTGQGNYGYTF
size: many
J: TRBJ1-2
V: TRBV19
D: TRBD1

DNA: TGCAGTGCTAGATTAGTCGGGAGGAGCTCCTACGAGCAGTACTTC
CDR3: CSARLVGRSSYEQYF
size: many
J: TRBJ2-7
V: TRBV20-1
D: TRBD2

DNA: TGCAGTGCCACGGGGGGTGGCGGGTTGGCTTACGAGCAGTACTTC
CDR3: CSATGGGGLAYEQYF
size: many
J: TRBJ2-7
V: TRBV20-1
D: TRBD2

DNA: TGTGCCAGCAGTTCAGTCGGTAGCGGGGGCACAGATACGCAGTATTTT
CDR3: CASSSVGSGGTDTQYF
size: many
J: TRBJ2-3
V: TRBV28
D: TRBD2

DNA: TGTGCCGGCAGCTTAGCCCCCCTAGGGGGGGAGCTGTTTTTT
CDR3: CAGSLAPLGGELFF
size: few
J: TRBJ2-2
V: TRBV7-3
D: -

DNA: TGTGCCAGCAGTTTGTCGCGAAGGCACAATGAGCAGTTCTTC
CDR3: CASSLSRRHNEQFF
size: many
J: TRBJ2-1
V: TRBV25-1
D: -

DNA: TGTGCCAGCAGCCCCAGCGGGACCACCTCCGCGGAAGAGACCCAGTACTTC
CDR3: CASSPSGTTSAEETQYF
size: many
J: TRBJ2-5
V: TRBV7-3
D: TRBD2

DNA: TGCGCCAGCAGCTCGCGGGACAGCCAGACCCAGTACTTC
CDR3: CASSSRDSQTQYF
size: few
J: TRBJ2-5
V: TRBV5-1
D: -

DNA: TGTGCCACCAGAGACAGGGGGCCCGAACAGCCCCAGCATTTT
CDR3: CATRDRGPEQPQHF
size: many
J: TRBJ1-5
V: TRBV24-1
D: TRBD1

DNA: TGTGCCAGCAGCCCTAGGCCAGGGAACACCGGGGAGCTGTTTTTT
CDR3: CASSPRPGNTGELFF
size: many
J: TRBJ2-2
V: TRBV7-3
D: -

DNA: TGTGCCAGCACTACTCCTCACGTCGAGCAGACAAACAATGAGCAGTTCTTC
CDR3: CASTTPHVEQTNNEQFF
size: many
J: TRBJ2-1
V: TRBV12-3/TRBV12-4
D: -

DNA: TGTGCCAGCAGTCCAGAGAGCTCCTACAATGAGCAGTTCTTC
CDR3: CASSPESSYNEQFF
size: many
J: TRBJ2-1
V: TRBV12-3/TRBV12-4
D: -

DNA: TGTGCCAGCAGCACAATAAAACAGGGGGCGGATGGCTACACCTTC
CDR3: CASSTIKQGADGYTF
size: -
J: TRBJ1-2
V: TRBV5-8
D: TRBD1

DNA: TGTGCCAGCAGTTTAAGGCGGACGATCTATGGCTACACCTTC
CDR3: CASSLRRTIYGYTF
size: many
J: TRBJ1-2
V: TRBV27
D: -

DNA: TGTGCCAGCAGACCTCTAGCGGGAGGGAACTACGAGCAGTACTTC
CDR3: CASRPLAGGNYEQYF
size: many
J: TRBJ2-7
V: TRBV28
D: TRBD2

DNA: TGCAGTGCGGGGGACAGGGCGGGCACTGAAGCTTTCTTT
CDR3: CSAGDRAGTEAFF
size: many
J: TRBJ1-1
V: TRBV20-1
D: TRBD1

DNA: TGTGCCAGTGGACTCGCCGGGCCTTTTGGCTACACCTTC
CDR3: CASGLAGPFGYTF
size: -
J: TRBJ1-2
V: TRBV19
D: -

DNA: TGTGCCAGCAGTTTAGTTGCGGGAGCTGTTAAGACCCAGTACTTC
CDR3: CASSLVAGAVKTQYF
size: many
J: TRBJ2-5
V: TRBV27
D: TRBD2

DNA: TGTGCCAGCAGTTTAAGCCAGGGACATGGCTACACCTTC
CDR3: CASSLSQGHGYTF
size: few
J: TRBJ1-2
V: TRBV27
D: -

DNA: TGTGCCTGGAGTGTACTGGCGGGGGGCTACGAGCAGTACTTC
CDR3: CAWSVLAGGYEQYF
size: many
J: TRBJ2-7
V: TRBV30
D: TRBD2